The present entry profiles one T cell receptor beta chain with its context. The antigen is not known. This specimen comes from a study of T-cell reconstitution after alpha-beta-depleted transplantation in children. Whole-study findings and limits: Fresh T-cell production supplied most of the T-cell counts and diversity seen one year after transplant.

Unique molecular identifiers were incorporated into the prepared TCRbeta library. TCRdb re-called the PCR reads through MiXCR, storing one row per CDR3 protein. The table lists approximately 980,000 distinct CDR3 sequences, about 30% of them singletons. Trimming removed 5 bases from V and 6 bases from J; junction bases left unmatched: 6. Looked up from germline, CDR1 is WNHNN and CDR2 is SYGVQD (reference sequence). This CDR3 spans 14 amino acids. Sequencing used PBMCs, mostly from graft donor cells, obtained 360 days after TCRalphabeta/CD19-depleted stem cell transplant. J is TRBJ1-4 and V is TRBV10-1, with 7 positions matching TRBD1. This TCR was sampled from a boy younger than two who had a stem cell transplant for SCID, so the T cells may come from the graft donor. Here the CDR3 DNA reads TGCGCCAGCAGTCAACAGGGGCCGGATGAAAAACTGTTTTTT. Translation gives CASSQQGPDEKLFF.